This TCR beta chain was found in a study of cytomegalovirus exposure and HLA in healthy donors. Study information: An earlier analysis found 120 million or so unique TCR beta sequences from about 179 million T cells.

Whole-study results and caveats: Rare sequences made up most TCRs, while some public TCRs were found in many donors. The authors listed some 160 TCR beta chains as cytomegalovirus-associated.

The CDR3 length is 15 residues. J gave up 4 bases and V 4 bases, and 6 bases lay outside the gene matches. Germline-derived CDR1 and CDR2 are KGHSH and LQKENI. Each donor was healthy, and each was a bone marrow donor. Researchers ran the PCR with 60 Vbeta and 13 Jbeta primers. Profiled with immunoSEQ multiplex PCR; TCRdb holds only in-frame clones, not every one. Of some 130,000 clones listed, 85% to 90% are singletons. In the case of this clone: The antigen remains undetermined.

The chain employs TRBV18 and TRBJ2-7, with 11 bases that match TRBD1. This sequence was found in a woman aged 30 to 39 in good health and CMV-seronegative. The sequencing sample was made of PBMCs. CDR3 DNA sequence: TGTGCCAGCTCACGTACGGGACAGGGGGTGTACGAGCAGTACTTC. Protein: CASSRTGQGVYEQYF.